This T cell receptor (beta chain) was captured in a study of cytomegalovirus exposure and HLA in healthy donors. The study ran its PCR with 60 Vbeta and 13 Jbeta primers. Sequencing was performed with immunoSEQ multiplex PCR; in TCRdb, only in-frame clones are kept and a portion is missing. The table includes some 77,000 clones, 80% detected once. The CDR3 runs 18 residues. Germline CDR1 reads SGHVS; CDR2 reads FNYEAQ. V lost 1 base and J lost 0, with 16 bases in between. As to this clone: What it binds is not known.

Whole-study results and caveats: Being indistinguishable, some V segments were excluded, TRBV6-2 and TRBV6-3 among them.

This sequence joins TRBV7-6 and TRBJ2-1; D ambiguous. The sequence was collected from a woman aged 50 to 60 in good health and CMV-seropositive. The sample comprised PBMCs. The DNA of the CDR3 is TGTGCCAGCAGCTTAGATCTGACAAGGCAAGGCTCCTACAATGAGCAGTTCTTC. It is translated as CASSLDLTRQGSYNEQFF.